This T cell receptor (beta chain) was identified during a study of blood T cells in healthy people across ages. For the second PCR, which ran for roughly 7 to 11 cycles, a sample-barcoded 5' primer and a J-beta primer mix were used. TCRdb recomputed calls from the 5' RACE reads with MiXCR, one row per CDR3 protein. The sample records roughly 1.9 million distinct CDR3 sequences, approximately 39% being singletons. Trimming stripped 8 bases from V and 5 bases from J, with 15 bases between. Germline CDR1 reads SQVTM; CDR2 reads ANQGSEA. The CDR3 contains 12 residues. Each sample used at least 6 million PBMCs.

The sequencing sample was made of blood. J is TRBJ1-2 and V is TRBV29-1, with D perhaps TRBD1 (5 bases). The receptor was derived from a human donor in good health. The CDR3: CSIGTEEYGYTF. CDR3 sequence (DNA): TGCAGCATTGGGACGGAAGAATATGGCTACACCTTC.